These 20 T cell receptor beta chains share one sample of origin, sequenced in a study of T cell responses to AZD1222 COVID-19 vaccine. Measured with immunoSEQ multiplex PCR; TCRdb has only the in-frame clones, and not every one. The sample shows roughly 77,000 clones, about 92% of them seen only once. The sequenced sample was peripheral blood, obtained 28 days after the second AZD1222 dose. All receptors come from an adult who received the AZD1222 COVID-19 vaccine.

This sequence joins TRBV6-5 and TRBJ1-1, with D possibly TRBD1 on 5 matching bases. Trimming took 0 bases from V and 5 from J, leaving 16 bases between them. The CDR3 totals 16 residues. CDR1 and CDR2 (germline): MNHEY, SVGAGI. In DNA, the CDR3 is TGTGCCAGCAGTTACTCCCCGGCAAGGGGCTCGACTGAAGCTTTCTTT. Its translation is CASSYSPARGSTEAFF.

The chain carries TRBV2 and TRBJ1-5; D remains unclear. CDR1 is SNHLY and CDR2 is FYNNEI in the germline V gene. V was shortened by 7 bases and J by 7 bases, with 20 bases between the two germline ends. This CDR3 is 15 amino acids long. CDR3 sequence reads: CASTMNSLLGQPQHF. The CDR3 DNA reads TGTGCCAGCACCATGAATAGTTTGTTAGGACAGCCCCAGCATTTT.

The chain links TRBV3-1 (or the pseudogene TRBV3-2) to TRBJ2-1; 14 nucleotides line up with TRBD2. CDR1 and CDR2 from the germline V gene are LGHDT and YNNKEL (reference sequence). The CDR3 is 16 residues long. The junction had 3 bases not matched to a gene; V was cut back by 5 bases and J by 3 bases. CDR3 sequence (DNA): TGTGCCAGCAGCTCGGGACTAGCGGGAGTCTACAATGAGCAGTTCTTC. This encodes CASSSGLAGVYNEQFF.

The chain recombines TRBV19 with TRBJ1-2; a possible D gene is TRBD1 (5 bases). V was shortened by 4 bases and J by 0 bases, with 24 bases between the two germline ends. Germline V gives CDR1 LNHDA, CDR2 SQIVND (reference sequence). This CDR3 is 19 amino acids long. DNA for the CDR3: TGTGCCAGTAGTACAGGCGGGGGAGACTCCCCGCTTGCTAACTATGGCTACACCTTC. Its protein is CASSTGGGDSPLANYGYTF.

The chain employs TRBV6-2 or TRBV6-3 and TRBJ2-1; 8 bases agree with TRBD2. The CDR3 is 17 amino acids. Trimming cost V 3 bases and J 6 bases; bases outside gene matches: 13. Germline CDR1 MNHEY, CDR2 SVGEGT. The CDR3 bases are TGTGCCAGCAGTTATAGGAGCGGGAGAACCTGGGGCAATGAGCAGTTCTTC. Translating it yields CASSYRSGRTWGNEQFF.

The chain uses TRBV7-2 and TRBJ2-5; 8 nucleotides match TRBD2. This CDR3 has 15 residues. The V segment lost 4 bases and the J segment 5 bases; nucleotides outside the gene matches: 9. Germline CDR1 and CDR2: SGHTA and FQGNSA. The CDR3 here is CASSSPAGLVETQYF. In DNA, the CDR3 is TGTGCCAGCAGCTCGCCGGCGGGACTAGTCGAGACCCAGTACTTC.

The chain carries TRBV6-4 and TRBJ1-2; TRBD1 matches at 12 bases. After removal of 3 bases from V and 6 bases from J, the junction contained 8 bases not matched to a gene. Per germline, CDR1 MRHNA and CDR2 SNTAGT. The CDR3 has 16 amino acids. CDR3 sequence reads: CASSETGTGGIHGYTF. The CDR3 DNA reads TGTGCCAGCAGTGAGACCGGGACAGGGGGCATTCATGGCTACACCTTC.

This clone has only a few counts. This chain links TRBV5-1 with TRBJ2-7; 7 positions match TRBD2. The CDR3 extends over 13 amino acids. Trimming at V came to 2 bases and at J to 2 bases, leaving 1 base not matched to a gene. Germline CDR1 reads SGHRS; CDR2 reads YFSETQ. The CDR3 reads CASSFRGAYEQYF. CDR3 nucleotides: TGCGCCAGCAGCTTCCGGGGGGCCTACGAGCAGTACTTC.

The chain carries TRBV4-1 and TRBJ1-2; D is perhaps TRBD1 (6 bases). This CDR3 contains 15 residues. CDR1 is MGHRA, CDR2 YSYEKL, per germline. Trimming cost V 6 bases and J 6 bases, with 20 bases left between them. CDR3 sequence reads: CASRPGRDNGNGYTF. The CDR3 DNA sequence: TGCGCCAGCAGACCCGGCCGGGACAACGGCAATGGCTACACCTTC.

The chain uses TRBV12-3 or TRBV12-4 and TRBJ2-3, with no clear D. V shed 5 bases and J shed 2 bases, with 5 bases lying between them. The CDR3 loop spans 12 amino acids. The CDR3 DNA reads TGTGCCAGCAGTCGATCCACAGATACGCAGTATTTT. This codes for CASSRSTDTQYF.

J is TRBJ2-4 and V is TRBV27; the D is unclear. The CDR3 has 13 residues. Germline V gives CDR1 MNHEY, CDR2 SMNVEV (reference sequence). V lost 5 bases to trimming and J lost 7 bases, with 12 bases between them. This CDR3 reads CASSPSSENIQYF. The CDR3, as DNA: TGTGCCAGCAGTCCCTCCTCTGAGAACATTCAGTACTTC.

The chain joins TRBV11-2 to TRBJ1-5; D ambiguous. This CDR3 region has 15 residues. Trimming removed 3 bases from V and 1 base from J, with 10 bases in between. The germline V gene encodes CDR1 SGHAT and CDR2 FQNNGV. The CDR3 sequence: CASSFFSGSNQPQHF. In DNA form, the CDR3 reads TGTGCCAGCAGCTTCTTTTCGGGGAGCAATCAGCCCCAGCATTTT.

This clone appeared a single time. J is TRBJ2-6 and V is TRBV28, with TRBD1 identical over 7 bases. This CDR3 is built from 16 residues. V lost 5 bases to trimming and J lost 3 bases; unmatched junction nucleotides: 7. Germline-derived CDR1 and CDR2 are MDHEN and SYDVKM. The CDR3 here is CASSSLNRGGANVLTF. CDR3 in DNA: TGTGCCAGCAGTAGCCTAAACAGGGGTGGGGCCAACGTCCTGACTTTC.

The V gene is TRBV5-6, the J gene TRBJ2-3; D gene unclear. The V end was cut by 4 bases, the J end by 0 bases, with 9 bases between. This CDR3 contains 14 residues. Germline CDR1 reads SGHDT; CDR2 reads YYEEEE. CDR3 sequence: CASSRTRSTDTQYF. DNA of the CDR3: TGTGCCAGCAGCCGAACGCGGAGCACAGATACGCAGTATTTT.

This chain links TRBV7-8 with TRBJ1-2; no definite D call. The V gene's germline CDR1 is SGHVS and CDR2 FQNEAQ. The CDR3 has 16 amino acids. V was clipped by 3 bases and J by 2 bases, with 16 bases between them. This chain's CDR3 is CASSFAAGNLNYGYTF. The CDR3 coding sequence is TGTGCCAGCAGCTTCGCTGCGGGAAACTTAAACTATGGCTACACCTTC.

The chain joins TRBV11-2 to TRBJ2-7; TRBD1 matches at 8 bases. Trimming cost V 6 bases and J 2 bases; bases outside gene matches: 9. Germline-derived CDR1 and CDR2 are SGHAT and FQNNGV. The CDR3 runs 15 residues. CDR3: CASRETDRATYEQYF. Written as DNA, the CDR3 is TGTGCCAGCAGAGAAACGGACAGGGCGACCTACGAGCAGTACTTC.

The J gene is TRBJ2-7, the V gene TRBV5-1, with D perhaps matching TRBD2 (6 bases). The CDR3 is 15 residues long. Germline loops: CDR1 SGHRS, CDR2 YFSETQ. Trimming shortened V by 0 bases and J by 7 bases, and 17 bases separated the two germline ends. In DNA, the CDR3 is TGCGCCAGCAGCTTGGAACAGGAGGGCATCGGGGAGCAGTACTTC. Its protein product is CASSLEQEGIGEQYF.

The CDR3 bases are TGTGCCAGCAGTTCACCGTCCGGGACTAGCGGTTACAATGAGCAGTTCTTC. Translated: CASSSPSGTSGYNEQFF. The chain joins TRBV28 to TRBJ2-1, with 11 bases that match TRBD2. CDR1 is MDHEN and CDR2 is SYDVKM in the germline V gene. The V gene end was trimmed by 4 bases and the J gene end by 4 bases; junction bases not matched to a gene: 9. This CDR3 has 17 amino acids.

CDR3 DNA: TGTGCCAGCAGCTTATCTTCCGCTGCGAACTATGGCTACACCTTC. Amino acid sequence: CASSLSSAANYGYTF. V gene TRBV7-2 combines with J gene TRBJ1-2; D gene unclear. CDR3 length: 15 residues. V was pared by 2 bases and J by 2 bases, with 12 bases between. The V gene's germline CDR1 is SGHTA and CDR2 FQGNSA. Complete variable domain (other parts from reference TRBV7-2 and TRBJ1-2): GAGVSQSPSNKVTEKGKDVELRCDPISGHTALYWYRQSLGQGLEFLIYFQGNSAPDKSGLPSDRFSAERTGGSVSTLTIQRTQQEDSAVYLCASSLSSAANYGYTFGSGTRLTVV.

By share, this clone ranks as medium-sized (0.01 to 0.1%). The J gene is TRBJ2-7, the V gene TRBV28, with D unclear. The V end was cut by 4 bases, the J end by 0 bases, with 7 bases between. Germline V gene data show CDR1 as MDHEN and CDR2 as SYDVKM. The CDR3 sequence is 13 residues long. The CDR3 nucleotides are TGTGCCAGCAGTTGGGCAGGCTCCTACGAGCAGTACTTC. Translation gives CASSWAGSYEQYF.